This TCR beta chain stems from a study of blood T cell repertoires in COVID-19. Across the study: The origin of the acute and convalescent COVID-19 samples was the United States, Italy and Spain. From T cells, B-cell-depleted T cells, or PBMCs came the material, which was cDNA or gDNA.

The V and J ends lost 2 bases and 3 bases respectively, with 8 bases between them. CDR3 length: 13 residues. The germline gives CDR1 PRHDT, CDR2 FYEKMQ (reference sequence). Recruitment covered about two dozen US areas and drew participants whose ages spanned roughly 18 to 100 years. Original handling: Reference gene primer amplification gave estimated nucleated cell counts. The assay was immunoSEQ multiplex PCR, and TCRdb's table has in-frame clones only and misses some. Clonal size and the V and J genes are those of that table, whereas D and trimming came from the DNA. The sample lists roughly 300,000 clones, about nine tenths occurring once.

Source material: PBMCs or T cells enriched from blood (not recorded which). V and J are TRBV13 and TRBJ2-7; D unresolved. This clonotype was obtained from a woman between 18 and 30 years old who had recovered from COVID-19. For the CDR3, the DNA is TGTGCCAGCAGCTTAACCAGGAACTACGAGCAGTACTTC. It translates to CASSLTRNYEQYF.